The text below deals with one T cell receptor (beta chain). These data originate in a study of blood T cell repertoires in COVID-19. Study-level background: The study drew acute and convalescent COVID-19 samples from the United States, Italy and Spain. Nucleic acid was either cDNA or gDNA, and it came from T cells, B-cell-depleted T cells, or PBMCs.

In the study's own analysis: Counts of nucleated cells, estimated from reference gene primer amplification, were obtained. The repertoire was sequenced with immunoSEQ multiplex PCR; TCRdb's copy has only in-frame clones and lacks some. V and J calls and clone size are copied from that table; D and trimming were computed from the DNA. The data contain over 200,000 clones, about 84% of them singletons. Germline lookup yields CDR1 SGHVS and CDR2 FQNEAQ. This CDR3 spans 11 amino acids. V was cut by 5 bases and J by 2 bases, with 3 bases left in between. The source is a woman over 75 with COVID-19, enrolled during active disease. This rearrangement joins TRBV7-8 to TRBJ2-5, with no clear D. The sequencing sample was made of peripheral blood. The CDR3 here is CASSLQETQYF. CDR3 nucleotide sequence: TGTGCCAGCAGCCTACAAGAGACCCAGTACTTC.